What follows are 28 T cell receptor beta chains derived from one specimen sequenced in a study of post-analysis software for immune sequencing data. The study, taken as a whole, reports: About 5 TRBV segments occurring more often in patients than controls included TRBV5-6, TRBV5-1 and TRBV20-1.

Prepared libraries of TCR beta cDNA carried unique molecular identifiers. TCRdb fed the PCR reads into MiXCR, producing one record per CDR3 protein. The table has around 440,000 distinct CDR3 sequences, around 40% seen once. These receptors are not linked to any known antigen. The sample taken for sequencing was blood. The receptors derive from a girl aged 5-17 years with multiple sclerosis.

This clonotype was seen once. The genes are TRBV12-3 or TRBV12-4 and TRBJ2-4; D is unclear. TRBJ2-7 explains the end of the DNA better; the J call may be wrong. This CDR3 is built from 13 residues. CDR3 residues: CASRFRRAYEQYF. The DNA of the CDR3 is TGTGCCAGCAGGTTTCGCAGAGCCTACGAGCAGTACTTC.

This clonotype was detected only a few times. The CDR3 nucleotides are TGCAGTGGTGAAATAGCGGGGAGCACAGATACGCAGTATTTT. As protein: CSGEIAGSTDTQYF. V and J are TRBV20-1 and TRBJ2-3, with TRBD2 matching over 8 bases. Germline trimming cut 7 bases from V and 0 bases from J; bases unmatched to any gene: 6. The CDR3 loop spans 14 amino acids. In germline, CDR1 is DFQATT, CDR2 SNEGSKA (reference sequence).

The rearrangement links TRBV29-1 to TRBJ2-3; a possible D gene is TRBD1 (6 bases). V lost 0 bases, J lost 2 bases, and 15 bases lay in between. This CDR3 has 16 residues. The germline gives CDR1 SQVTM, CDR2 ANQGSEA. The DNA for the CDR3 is TGCAGCGTTGAAGACCTGGACAGTCTAGTCACAGATACGCAGTATTTT. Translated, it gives CSVEDLDSLVTDTQYF.

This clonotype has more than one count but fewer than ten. Here the CDR3 DNA reads TGTGCCAGCAGCTCCACCCCCAGCCGTCCTTATGGCTACACCTTC. Its translation: CASSSTPSRPYGYTF. V is TRBV7-3 and J is TRBJ1-2; D not certain. This CDR3 comprises 15 residues. From germline, CDR1 is SGHTA and CDR2 FQGTGA. V gave up 4 bases and J gave up 5 bases, with 17 bases separating them. The full variable domain, in which reference TRBV7-3 and TRBJ1-2 provide the parts outside the CDR3, is GAGVSQTPSNKVTEKGKYVELRCDPISGHTALYWYRQSLGQGPEFLIYFQGTGAADDSGLPNDRFFAVRPEGSVSTLKIQRTERGDSAVYLCASSSTPSRPYGYTFGSGTRLTVV.

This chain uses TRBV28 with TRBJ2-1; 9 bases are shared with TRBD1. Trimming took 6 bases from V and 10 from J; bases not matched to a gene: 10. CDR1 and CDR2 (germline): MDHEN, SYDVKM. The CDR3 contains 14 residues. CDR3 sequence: CASSGGQGWTEQFF. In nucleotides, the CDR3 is TGTGCCAGCAGCGGGGGACAGGGATGGACCGAGCAGTTCTTC.

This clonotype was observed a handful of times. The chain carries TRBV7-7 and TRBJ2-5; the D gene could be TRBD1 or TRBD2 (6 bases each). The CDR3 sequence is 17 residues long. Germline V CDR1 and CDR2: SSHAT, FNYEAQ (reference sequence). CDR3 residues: CAIGRGDSVRFQETQYF. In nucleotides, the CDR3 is TGTGCTATAGGAAGGGGGGATTCCGTCCGTTTTCAAGAGACCCAGTACTTC.

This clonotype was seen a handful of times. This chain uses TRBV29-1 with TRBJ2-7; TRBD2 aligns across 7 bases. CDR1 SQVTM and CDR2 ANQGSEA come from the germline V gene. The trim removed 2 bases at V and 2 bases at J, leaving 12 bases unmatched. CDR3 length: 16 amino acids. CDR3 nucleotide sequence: TGCAGCGTTGAACTACGGGGGGTACACCCTCCCTACGAGCAGTACTTC. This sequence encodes CSVELRGVHPPYEQYF.

CDR3 coding DNA: TGCGCCAGCAGCCAAGAGGGACATTGGTCTGGGGCCAACGTCCTGACTTTC. As protein: CASSQEGHWSGANVLTF. V usage is TRBV4-3 and J usage is TRBJ2-6; possibly TRBD1 for D (6 bases). The germline V gene has CDR1 LGHNA and CDR2 YSLEER. This CDR3 is 17 amino acids long. V lost 0 bases and J lost 1, with 10 bases in between.

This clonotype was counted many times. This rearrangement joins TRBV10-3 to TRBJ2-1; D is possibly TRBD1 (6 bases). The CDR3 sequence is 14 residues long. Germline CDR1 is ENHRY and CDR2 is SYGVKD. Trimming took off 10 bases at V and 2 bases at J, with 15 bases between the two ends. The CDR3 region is CATERDTAYNEQFF. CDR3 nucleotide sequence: TGTGCCACAGAACGGGACACAGCCTACAATGAGCAGTTCTTC.

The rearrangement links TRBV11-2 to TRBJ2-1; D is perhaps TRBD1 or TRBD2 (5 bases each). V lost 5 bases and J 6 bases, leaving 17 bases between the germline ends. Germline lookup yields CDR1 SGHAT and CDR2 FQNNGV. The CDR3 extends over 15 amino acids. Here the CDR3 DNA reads TGTGCCAGCAGCATTGAGCCGGGACGGAGCAATGAGCAGTTCTTC. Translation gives CASSIEPGRSNEQFF.

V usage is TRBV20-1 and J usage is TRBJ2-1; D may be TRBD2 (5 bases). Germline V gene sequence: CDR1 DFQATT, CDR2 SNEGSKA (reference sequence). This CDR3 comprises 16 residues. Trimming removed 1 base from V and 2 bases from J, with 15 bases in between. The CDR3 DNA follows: TGCAGTGCTAGAGCCCGAACGGGGATCACCTACAATGAGCAGTTCTTC. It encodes CSARARTGITYNEQFF.

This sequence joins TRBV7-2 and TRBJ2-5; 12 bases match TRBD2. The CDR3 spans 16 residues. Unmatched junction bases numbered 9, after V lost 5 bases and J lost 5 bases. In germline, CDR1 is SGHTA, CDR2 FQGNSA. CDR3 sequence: CASSPLLAGGSETQYF. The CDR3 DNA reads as TGTGCCAGCAGCCCCCTCCTAGCGGGAGGGTCGGAGACCCAGTACTTC.

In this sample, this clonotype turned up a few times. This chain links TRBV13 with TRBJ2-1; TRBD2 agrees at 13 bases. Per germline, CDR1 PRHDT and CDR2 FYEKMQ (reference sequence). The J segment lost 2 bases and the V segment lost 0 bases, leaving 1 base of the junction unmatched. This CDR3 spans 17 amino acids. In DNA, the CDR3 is TGTGCCAGCAGCTTAGGACTAGCGGGAGGGCCCTACAATGAGCAGTTCTTC. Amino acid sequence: CASSLGLAGGPYNEQFF.

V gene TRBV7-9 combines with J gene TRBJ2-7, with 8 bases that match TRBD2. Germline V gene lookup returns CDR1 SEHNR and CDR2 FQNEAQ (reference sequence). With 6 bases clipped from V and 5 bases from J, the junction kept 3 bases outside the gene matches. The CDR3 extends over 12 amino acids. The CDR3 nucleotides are TGTGCCAGCAGGACTAGCGCCGACGAGCAGTACTTC. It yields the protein CASRTSADEQYF.

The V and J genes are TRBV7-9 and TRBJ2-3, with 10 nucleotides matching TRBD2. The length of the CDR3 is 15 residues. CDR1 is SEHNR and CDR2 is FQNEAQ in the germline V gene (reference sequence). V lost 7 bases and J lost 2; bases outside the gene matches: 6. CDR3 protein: CASTPGLAVTDTQYF. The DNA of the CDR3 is TGTGCCAGCACCCCAGGACTAGCGGTCACAGATACGCAGTATTTT.

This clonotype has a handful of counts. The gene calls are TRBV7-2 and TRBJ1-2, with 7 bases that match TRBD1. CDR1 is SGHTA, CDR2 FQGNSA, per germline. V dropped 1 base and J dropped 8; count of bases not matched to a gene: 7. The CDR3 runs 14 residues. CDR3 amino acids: CASSLEGTVTGYTF. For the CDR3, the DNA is TGTGCCAGCAGCTTAGAGGGGACAGTCACGGGCTACACCTTC.

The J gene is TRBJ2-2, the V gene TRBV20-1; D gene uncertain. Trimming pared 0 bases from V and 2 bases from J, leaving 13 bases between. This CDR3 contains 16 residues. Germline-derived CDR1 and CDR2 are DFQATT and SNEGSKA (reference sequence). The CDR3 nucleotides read TGCAGTGCTAGAGATCCAGAGTTGGGAAACACCGGGGAGCTGTTTTTT. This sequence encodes CSARDPELGNTGELFF.

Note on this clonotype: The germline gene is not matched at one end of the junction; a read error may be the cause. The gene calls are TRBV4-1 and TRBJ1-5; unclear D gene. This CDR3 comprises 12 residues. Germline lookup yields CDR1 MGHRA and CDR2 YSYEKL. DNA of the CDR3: TGCACCAGCAGCCAAGATAGTCAGCCCCAGCATTTT. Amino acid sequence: CTSSQDSQPQHF.

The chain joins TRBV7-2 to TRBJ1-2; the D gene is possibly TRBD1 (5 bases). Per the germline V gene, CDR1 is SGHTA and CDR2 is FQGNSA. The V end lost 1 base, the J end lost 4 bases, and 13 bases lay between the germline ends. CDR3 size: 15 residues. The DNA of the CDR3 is TGTGCCAGCAGCTTAGGGTCGGGGGTAATCTATGGCTACACCTTC. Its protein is CASSLGSGVIYGYTF.

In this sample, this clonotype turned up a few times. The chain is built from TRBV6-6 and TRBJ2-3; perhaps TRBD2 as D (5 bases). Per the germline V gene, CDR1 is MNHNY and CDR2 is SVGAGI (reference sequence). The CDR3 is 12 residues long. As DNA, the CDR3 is TGTGCAGTAAATAGCGATCGAGATACGCAGTATTTT. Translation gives CAVNSDRDTQYF.

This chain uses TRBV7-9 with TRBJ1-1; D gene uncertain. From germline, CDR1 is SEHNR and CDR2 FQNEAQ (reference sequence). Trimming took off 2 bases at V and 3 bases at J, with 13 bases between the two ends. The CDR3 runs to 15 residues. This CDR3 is CASSLKSISDTEAFF. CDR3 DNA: TGTGCCAGCAGCTTAAAGTCTATATCTGACACTGAAGCTTTCTTT.

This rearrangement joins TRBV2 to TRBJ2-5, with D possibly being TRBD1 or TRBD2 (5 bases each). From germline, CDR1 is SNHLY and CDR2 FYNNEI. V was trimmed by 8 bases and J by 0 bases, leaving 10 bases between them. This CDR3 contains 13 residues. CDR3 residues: CASARGHQETQYF. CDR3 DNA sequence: TGTGCCAGCGCTCGGGGCCACCAAGAGACCCAGTACTTC.

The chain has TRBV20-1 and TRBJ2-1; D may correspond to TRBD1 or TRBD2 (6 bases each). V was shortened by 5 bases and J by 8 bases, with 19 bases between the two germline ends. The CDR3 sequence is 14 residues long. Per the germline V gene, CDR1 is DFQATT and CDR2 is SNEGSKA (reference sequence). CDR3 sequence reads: CSAPHEAGGHEQFF. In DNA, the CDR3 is TGCAGTGCTCCCCACGAGGCTGGGGGGCATGAGCAGTTCTTC.

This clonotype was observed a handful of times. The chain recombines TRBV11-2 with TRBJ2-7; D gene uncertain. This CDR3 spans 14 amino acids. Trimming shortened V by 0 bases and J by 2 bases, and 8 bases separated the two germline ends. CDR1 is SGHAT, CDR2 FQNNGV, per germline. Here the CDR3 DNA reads TGTGCCAGCAGCTTAGAGCTAAACCCCTACGAGCAGTACTTC. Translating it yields CASSLELNPYEQYF.

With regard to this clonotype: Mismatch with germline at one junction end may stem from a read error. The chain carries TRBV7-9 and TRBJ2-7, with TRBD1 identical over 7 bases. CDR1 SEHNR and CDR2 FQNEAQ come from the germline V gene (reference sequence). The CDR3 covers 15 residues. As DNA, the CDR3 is TGTGCCAGCAGCTTAACCCAAGGGGGCTTATACGTGCAGTACTTC. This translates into CASSLTQGGLYVQYF.

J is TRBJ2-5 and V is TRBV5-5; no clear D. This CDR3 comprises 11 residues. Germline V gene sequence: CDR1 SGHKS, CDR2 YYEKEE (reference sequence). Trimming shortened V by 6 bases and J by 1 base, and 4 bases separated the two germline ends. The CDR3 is CASNGQETQYF. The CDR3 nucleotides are TGTGCCAGCAATGGCCAAGAGACCCAGTACTTC.

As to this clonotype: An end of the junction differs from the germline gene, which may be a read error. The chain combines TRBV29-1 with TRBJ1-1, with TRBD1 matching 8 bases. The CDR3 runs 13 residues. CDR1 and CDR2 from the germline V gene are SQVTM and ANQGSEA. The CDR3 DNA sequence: TGCACCTATGGACAGGGCATGAACATTGAAGCTTTCTTT. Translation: CTYGQGMNIEAFF.

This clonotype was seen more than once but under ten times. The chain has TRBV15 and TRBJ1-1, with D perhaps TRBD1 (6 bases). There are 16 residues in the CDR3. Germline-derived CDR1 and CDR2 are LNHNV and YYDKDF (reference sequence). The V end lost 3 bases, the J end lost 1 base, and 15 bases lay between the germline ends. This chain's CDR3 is CATSSPPGGGNTEAFF. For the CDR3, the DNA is TGTGCCACCAGCAGCCCGCCCGGGGGCGGGAACACTGAAGCTTTCTTT.